This T cell receptor (beta chain) was sequenced for a study of identical twins. This clonotype was found many times. This CDR3 comprises 15 residues. V was shortened by 3 bases and J by 1 base, with 12 bases between the two germline ends. The V gene's germline CDR1 is DFQATT and CDR2 SNEGSKA (reference sequence). One entry per CDR3 protein results from TCRdb running MiXCR on the 5' RACE reads. This repertoire shows 250,000 to 350,000 distinct CDR3 sequences, 8.5% to 9.5% found once; its top ten account for 6% to 8.5%. This sample was shared with a second study, whose subject was yellow fever vaccine responses in identical twins.

The gene calls are TRBV20-1 and TRBJ2-2; D is unresolved. The material sequenced was CD8+ T cells sorted from blood. This TCR came from a woman aged 18-29 years in good health. The CDR3 reads CSASIGRRNTGELFF. DNA of the CDR3: TGCAGTGCTAGTATTGGCAGAAGGAACACCGGGGAGCTGTTTTTT.